Sequencing of this T cell receptor beta chain was carried out in a study of T cell changes during pregnancy in multiple sclerosis. The table came from immunoSEQ multiplex PCR; TCRdb's copy has only in-frame clones and leaves some out. The sample carries about 39,000 clones, 92% recorded once. The germline V gene encodes CDR1 MNHEY and CDR2 SMNVEV (reference sequence). The CDR3 length is 14 residues. The ends lost 6 bases at V and 4 bases at J; junction bases unmatched: 3. The V gene is TRBV27, the J gene TRBJ2-2, with 9 bases lining up with TRBD2. This TCR was sampled from a female donor with multiple sclerosis, enrolled in a pregnancy study. The specimen was CD8+ T cells from peripheral blood mononuclear cells, collected before pregnancy. The CDR3 protein is CASSGLAITGELFF. The DNA of the CDR3 is TGTGCCAGCAGCGGACTAGCGATCACCGGGGAGCTGTTTTTT.